Shown below are 19 T cell receptor beta chains from a single sample sequenced in a study of cytomegalovirus exposure and HLA in healthy donors. PCR employed 60 Vbeta and 13 Jbeta primers. Libraries were prepared by immunoSEQ multiplex PCR; TCRdb keeps only in-frame clonotypes and omits some of them. Seen here are about 150,000 clones, 55% to 80% observed once, and the top ten hold 6% to 8.5%. Sequences were obtained from PBMCs. The receptor set was obtained from a woman aged 55-69 years in good health and CMV-seropositive.

This clone was found a few times. The chain has TRBV27 and TRBJ1-1; D may be TRBD1 (5 bases). Germline CDR1 MNHEY, CDR2 SMNVEV (reference sequence). Trimming cost V 6 bases and J 1 base, with 15 bases left between them. CDR3 length equals 15 residues. CDR3 in amino acids: CASRSNGGWNTEAFF. The CDR3 DNA sequence: TGTGCCAGCAGATCGAACGGGGGGTGGAACACTGAAGCTTTCTTT.

The rearrangement uses TRBV7-9 and TRBJ1-2; 7 nucleotides line up with TRBD1. Germline-derived CDR1 and CDR2 are SEHNR and FQNEAQ (reference sequence). The CDR3 spans 14 residues. The junction had 7 bases not matched to a gene; V was cut back by 5 bases and J by 4 bases. In nucleotides, the CDR3 is TGTGCCAGCAGCCCTCCGGGACAGCTCTATGGCTACACCTTC. Translating gives CASSPPGQLYGYTF.

The chain has TRBV15 and TRBJ1-2; D is unresolved. CDR1 is LNHNV, CDR2 YYDKDF, per germline (reference sequence). Between the trimmed V and J ends, which lost 3 bases and 2 bases, there was a span of 10 bases. The CDR3 spans 14 residues. CDR3 sequence (DNA): TGTGCCACCAGCAGTGGCTTATTCAACTATGGCTACACCTTC. It encodes CATSSGLFNYGYTF.

The chain combines TRBV27 with TRBJ2-1, with 13 bases that match TRBD2. CDR1 is MNHEY, CDR2 SMNVEV, per germline (reference sequence). The CDR3 contains 16 residues. The trim removed 6 bases at V and 5 bases at J, leaving 7 bases unmatched. The CDR3: CASRLAGGALNNEQFF. The CDR3 nucleotides are TGTGCCAGCAGACTAGCGGGAGGGGCTTTAAACAATGAGCAGTTCTTC.

The V gene is TRBV5-5, the J gene TRBJ1-1; D gene uncertain. V was cut by 1 base and J by 6 bases, with 10 bases left in between. The CDR3 is 13 amino acids. CDR1 and CDR2 from the germline V gene are SGHKS and YYEKEE (reference sequence). In DNA, the CDR3 is TGTGCCAGCAGCTTGAGAGAGTACGCTGAAGCTTTCTTT. Translated, it gives CASSLREYAEAFF.

A few counts support this clone. The V gene is TRBV29-1, the J gene TRBJ2-2; 11 bases line up with TRBD2. Germline-derived CDR1 and CDR2 are SQVTM and ANQGSEA. The CDR3 totals 14 residues. Trimming at V came to 8 bases and at J to 4 bases, leaving 6 bases not matched to a gene. The CDR3 region is CSTGTSGSTGELFF. CDR3 bases: TGCAGCACAGGGACTAGCGGTTCCACCGGGGAGCTGTTTTTT.

The J gene is TRBJ1-5, the V gene TRBV7-9; tentatively, D is TRBD1 (5 bases). Trimming took 1 base from V and 4 from J, leaving 14 bases between them. This CDR3 region has 16 residues. CDR1 is SEHNR and CDR2 is FQNEAQ in the germline V gene (reference sequence). The CDR3 protein is CASSLGWGGGNQPQHF. The CDR3 DNA reads as TGTGCCAGCAGCTTAGGTTGGGGGGGTGGTAATCAGCCCCAGCATTTT.

This clone turned up a few times. The chain links TRBV30 to TRBJ2-7, with 10 bases lining up with TRBD1. The germline V gene encodes CDR1 GTSNPN and CDR2 SVGIG (reference sequence). After removal of 1 base from V and 3 bases from J, the junction contained 6 bases not matched to a gene. The CDR3 contains 15 residues. CDR3 sequence (DNA): TGTGCCTGGAGTGAGGGACAGGGGTCCTACTACGAGCAGTACTTC. Translation gives CAWSEGQGSYYEQYF.

The genes are TRBV19 and TRBJ1-5; D is possibly TRBD1 (6 bases). Per germline, CDR1 LNHDA and CDR2 SQIVND (reference sequence). Trimming left V 5 bases short and J 0 bases short, with 11 bases between. The CDR3 has 15 amino acids. The CDR3 sequence: CASSWGHLSNQPQHF. The CDR3 DNA sequence: TGTGCCAGTAGTTGGGGACACCTTAGCAATCAGCCCCAGCATTTT.

This sequence joins TRBV27 and TRBJ2-7; D is uncertain. CDR3 length: 13 amino acids. Germline V gene data show CDR1 as MNHEY and CDR2 as SMNVEV (reference sequence). The germline V and J ends were trimmed by 2 bases and 3 bases, with 8 bases remaining between them. The CDR3 sequence is CASSLRIGYEQYF. DNA for the CDR3: TGTGCCAGCAGTTTACGAATCGGCTACGAGCAGTACTTC.

The chain recombines TRBV18 with TRBJ2-7; 10 bases agree with TRBD2. Germline CDR1 reads KGHSH; CDR2 reads LQKENI. The junction had 11 bases not matched to a gene; V was cut back by 0 bases and J by 0 bases. This CDR3 contains 19 residues. CDR3 sequence: CASSPPNALAGLYSYEQYF. As DNA, the CDR3 is TGTGCCAGCTCACCACCGAATGCACTAGCGGGATTATACTCCTACGAGCAGTACTTC.

The chain recombines TRBV29-1 with TRBJ2-7, with D tentatively TRBD2 (5 bases). The V end was cut by 4 bases, the J end by 5 bases, with 12 bases between. CDR1 is SQVTM and CDR2 is ANQGSEA in the germline V gene. This CDR3 has 12 residues. The CDR3 sequence: CSVARSGDEQYF. The CDR3 DNA is TGCAGCGTTGCGCGGTCCGGGGACGAGCAGTACTTC.

The sample holds a few counts of this clone. The V call is TRBV19, the J call TRBJ1-5, with D maybe TRBD1 (6 bases). This CDR3 is built from 15 residues. Trimming shortened V by 5 bases and J by 5 bases, and 16 bases separated the two germline ends. The germline CDR1 and CDR2 sequences are LNHDA and SQIVND (reference sequence). CDR3 region: CASSPGGGGYQPQHF. CDR3 DNA sequence: TGTGCCAGTAGTCCCGGGGGCGGGGGCTATCAGCCCCAGCATTTT. Supplemented by reference TRBV19 and TRBJ1-5, the full variable domain reads DGGITQSPKYLFRKEGQNVTLSCEQNLNHDAMYWYRQDPGQGLRLIYYSQIVNDFQKGDIAEGYSVSREKKESFPLTVTSAQKNPTAFYLCASSPGGGGYQPQHFGDGTRLSIL.

This clone was observed a single time. The genes are TRBV18 and TRBJ1-5; D gene ambiguous. CDR1 is KGHSH, CDR2 LQKENI, per germline. V was trimmed by 3 bases and J by 7 bases, leaving 16 bases between them. This CDR3 spans 15 amino acids. CDR3 sequence reads: CASSPSQLEEQPQHF. For the CDR3, the DNA is TGTGCCAGCTCACCTTCCCAACTCGAGGAGCAGCCCCAGCATTTT.

The rearrangement uses TRBV5-1 and TRBJ2-5; D remains unclear. CDR3 length equals 15 residues. Germline CDR1 reads SGHRS; CDR2 reads YFSETQ. The ends were cut back, 1 base at V and 4 bases at J, with 14 bases in the middle. This CDR3 reads CASSLSNSARETQYF. The CDR3, as DNA: TGCGCCAGCAGCTTGAGCAATTCGGCTAGAGAGACCCAGTACTTC.

The rearrangement links TRBV7-9 to TRBJ2-1, with 10 bases identical to TRBD2. The CDR3 loop spans 18 amino acids. Trimming took 2 bases from V and 5 from J; bases not matched to a gene: 12. Germline V gene data show CDR1 as SEHNR and CDR2 as FQNEAQ (reference sequence). Here the CDR3 DNA reads TGTGCCAGCAGCTTACAATTCGGGAGACTAGCGGGCAACAATGAGCAGTTCTTC. It yields the protein CASSLQFGRLAGNNEQFF.

Turning to this clone: This same CDR3 is encoded by further DNA sequences in the sample. The J gene is TRBJ1-3, the V gene TRBV6-5; 10 positions agree with TRBD1. Germline V gives CDR1 MNHEY, CDR2 SVGAGI. The V gene end was trimmed by 2 bases and the J gene end by 2 bases; junction bases not matched to a gene: 3. CDR3 length: 16 amino acids. This chain's CDR3 is CASSYAGTGAGNTIYF. The CDR3 nucleotides are TGTGCCAGCAGTTACGCCGGGACAGGGGCTGGAAACACCATATATTTT.

The chain employs TRBV5-1 and TRBJ2-3, with D maybe TRBD1 (6 bases). The germline V gene encodes CDR1 SGHRS and CDR2 YFSETQ. V shed 5 bases and J shed 2 bases, with 9 bases lying between them. The CDR3 sequence is 13 residues long. Here the CDR3 reads CASRGGHTDTQYF. CDR3 nucleotides: TGCGCCAGCAGAGGGGGACACACAGATACGCAGTATTTT.

This chain uses TRBV7-2 with TRBJ1-4, with D possibly matching TRBD1 (6 bases). The germline V gene encodes CDR1 SGHTA and CDR2 FQGNSA. Trimming pared 0 bases from V and 2 bases from J, leaving 7 bases between. There are 15 residues in the CDR3. CDR3 sequence: CASSLARGTNEKLFF. The CDR3 DNA reads as TGTGCCAGCAGCTTAGCCAGGGGCACTAATGAAAAACTGTTTTTT.